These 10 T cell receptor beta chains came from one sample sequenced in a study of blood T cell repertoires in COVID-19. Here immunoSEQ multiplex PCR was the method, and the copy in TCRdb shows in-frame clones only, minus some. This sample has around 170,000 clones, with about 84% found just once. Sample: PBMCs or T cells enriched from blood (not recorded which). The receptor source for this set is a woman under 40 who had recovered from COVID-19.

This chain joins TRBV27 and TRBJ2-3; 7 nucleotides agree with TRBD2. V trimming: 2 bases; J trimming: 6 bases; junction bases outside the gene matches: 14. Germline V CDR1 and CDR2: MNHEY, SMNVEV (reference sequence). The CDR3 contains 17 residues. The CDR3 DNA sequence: TGTGCCAGCAGTTTAGGGCTAGCGGACCCGGGGTGGGATACGCAGTATTTT. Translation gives CASSLGLADPGWDTQYF.

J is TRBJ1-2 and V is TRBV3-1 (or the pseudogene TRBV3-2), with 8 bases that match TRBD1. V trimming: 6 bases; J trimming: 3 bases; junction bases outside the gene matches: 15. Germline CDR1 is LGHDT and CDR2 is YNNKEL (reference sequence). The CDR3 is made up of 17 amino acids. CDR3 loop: CASSIGTGQSGDYGYTF. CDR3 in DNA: TGTGCCAGCAGTATAGGGACAGGTCAATCTGGCGACTATGGCTACACCTTC.

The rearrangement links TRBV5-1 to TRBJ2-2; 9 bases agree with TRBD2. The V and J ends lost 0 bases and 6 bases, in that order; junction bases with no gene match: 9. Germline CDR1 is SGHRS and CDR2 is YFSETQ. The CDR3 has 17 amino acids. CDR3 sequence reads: CASSLVSQREASGELFF. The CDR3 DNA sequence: TGCGCCAGCAGCTTGGTATCTCAGCGGGAGGCTTCCGGGGAGCTGTTTTTT.

The CDR3 loop reads CASSAPLGQGRYNEQFF. The CDR3 DNA reads as TGTGCCAGCAGTGCCCCCTTGGGACAGGGGCGATACAATGAGCAGTTCTTC. The chain carries TRBV6-1 and TRBJ2-1, with TRBD1 matching 10 bases. Germline V gene lookup returns CDR1 MNHNS and CDR2 SASEGT. Losses at the gene ends were 4 bases for V and 4 bases for J; bases not matched to a gene: 10. The CDR3 covers 17 residues.

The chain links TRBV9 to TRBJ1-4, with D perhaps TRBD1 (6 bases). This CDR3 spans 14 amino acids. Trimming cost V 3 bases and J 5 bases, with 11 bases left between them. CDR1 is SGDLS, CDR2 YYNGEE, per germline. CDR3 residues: CASSAGQRNEKLFF. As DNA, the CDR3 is TGTGCCAGCAGCGCCGGACAGAGAAATGAAAAACTGTTTTTT.

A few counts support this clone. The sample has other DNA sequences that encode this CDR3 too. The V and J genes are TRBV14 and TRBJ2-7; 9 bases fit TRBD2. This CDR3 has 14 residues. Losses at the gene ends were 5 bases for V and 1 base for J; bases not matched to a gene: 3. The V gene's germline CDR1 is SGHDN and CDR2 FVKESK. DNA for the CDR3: TGTGCCAGCAGCGTGCTAGCGGGATCCTACGAGCAGTACTTC. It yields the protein CASSVLAGSYEQYF. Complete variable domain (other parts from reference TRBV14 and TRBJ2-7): EAGVTQFPSHSVIEKGQTVTLRCDPISGHDNLYWYRRVMGKEIKFLLHFVKESKQDESGMPNNRFLAERTGGTYSTLKVQPAELEDSGVYFCASSVLAGSYEQYFGPGTRLTVT.

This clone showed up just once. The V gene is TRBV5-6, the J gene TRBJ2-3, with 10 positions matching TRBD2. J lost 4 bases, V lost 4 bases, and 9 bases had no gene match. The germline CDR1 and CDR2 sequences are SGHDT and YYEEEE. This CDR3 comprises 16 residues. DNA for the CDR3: TGTGCCAGCAGCAAATCTAGCGGGAGTTCAGCAGATACGCAGTATTTT. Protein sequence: CASSKSSGSSADTQYF.

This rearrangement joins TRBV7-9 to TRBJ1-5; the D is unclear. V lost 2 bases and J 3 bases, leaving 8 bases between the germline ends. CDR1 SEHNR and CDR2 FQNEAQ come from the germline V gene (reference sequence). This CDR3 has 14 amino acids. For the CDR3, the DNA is TGTGCCAGCAGCTTAATGGGAGTCAATCAGCCCCAGCATTTT. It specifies CASSLMGVNQPQHF.

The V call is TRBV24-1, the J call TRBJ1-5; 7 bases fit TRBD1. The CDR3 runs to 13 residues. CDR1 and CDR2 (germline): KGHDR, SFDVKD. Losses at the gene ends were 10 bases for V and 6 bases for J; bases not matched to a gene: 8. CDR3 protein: CATDREEGQPQHF. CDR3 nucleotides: TGTGCCACTGACAGGGAAGAAGGTCAGCCCCAGCATTTT.

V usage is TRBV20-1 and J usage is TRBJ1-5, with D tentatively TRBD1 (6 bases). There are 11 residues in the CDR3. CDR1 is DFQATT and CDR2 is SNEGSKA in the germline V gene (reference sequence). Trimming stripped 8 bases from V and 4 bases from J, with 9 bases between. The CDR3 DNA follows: TGCAGTACGGACAGTAATCAGCCCCAGCATTTT. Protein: CSTDSNQPQHF.